A selection of T cell receptor beta chains follows, all from one sample in a study of shared clonotypes between healthy human individuals. Clones were read by immunoSEQ multiplex PCR, and TCRdb kept only the in-frame ones, dropping some. Among 1.5 million to 1.9 million clones listed, 95% to 99% were seen once. Sequenced material: naive CD4+ T cells sorted from blood. Receptor source: a man aged 25 to 45 in good health. CDR3s include the opening cysteine and the closing phenylalanine or tryptophan. The order of the fields is V gene, J gene, clone size, D gene, CDR3 protein, CDR3 DNA. A D gene is named only where the DNA matches it firmly. Rows give clone size only sometimes, using once, few, many, or a class for an expanded clone.

>TRBV4-1|TRBJ1-5|NA|NA
CASSQEKGRAQPQHF
TGCGCCAGCAGCCAAGAAAAGGGCAGGGCTCAGCCCCAGCATTTT
>TRBV29-1|TRBJ2-5|NA|NA
CSVGGAQETQYF
TGCAGCGTTGGGGGTGCTCAAGAGACCCAGTACTTC
>TRBV29-1|TRBJ1-5|few|NA
CSAGVGGSQHF
TGCAGCGCTGGGGTCGGGGGTTCCCAGCATTTT
>TRBV19|TRBJ2-6|NA|NA
CASRLQGTGANVLTF
TGTGCCAGTAGGTTGCAGGGGACTGGGGCCAACGTCCTGACTTTC
>TRBV9|TRBJ2-5|NA|NA
CASSVNAGTKETQYF
TGTGCCAGCAGCGTAAACGCGGGAACCAAAGAGACCCAGTACTTC
>TRBV23-1|TRBJ2-1|NA|NA
CASSQSRECSSYNEQFF
TGCGCCAGCAGTCAATCCAGGGAGTGTTCCTCCTACAATGAGCAGTTCTTC
>TRBV6-1|TRBJ2-3|NA|TRBD1
CASSNRDRGTDTQYF
TGTGCCAGCAGTAACCGGGACAGGGGAACAGATACGCAGTATTTT
>TRBV14|TRBJ2-1|NA|NA
CASSHRAGVSNEQFF
TGTGCCAGCAGCCATAGAGCGGGTGTCTCCAATGAGCAGTTCTTC
>TRBV5-4|TRBJ2-3|NA|TRBD2
CASRFGLADNTDTQYF
TGTGCCAGCAGGTTCGGACTAGCGGATAATACAGATACGCAGTATTTT
>TRBV7-9|TRBJ1-1|NA|NA
CASSLGESTEAFF
TGTGCCAGCAGCTTAGGGGAGAGCACTGAAGCTTTCTTT
>TRBV29-1|TRBJ2-5|NA|TRBD2
CSSRALAGGAGLRQETQYF
TGCAGCTCCCGCGCACTAGCGGGAGGAGCGGGTTTAAGGCAAGAGACCCAGTACTTC
>TRBV27|TRBJ1-5|NA|TRBD1
CASSSGGRNQPQHF
TGTGCCAGCAGCTCAGGGGGCCGAAATCAGCCCCAGCATTTT
>TRBV5-5|TRBJ2-3|NA|NA
CASSLEARPYTQYF
TGTGCCAGCAGCTTGGAGGCCCGACCGTATACGCAGTATTTT
>TRBV7-2|TRBJ1-5|NA|NA
CASSFVGGQPQHF
TGTGCCAGCAGCTTTGTGGGCGGTCAGCCCCAGCATTTT
>TRBV6-5|TRBJ2-3|NA|TRBD2
CASNGPSGREDTQYF
TGTGCCAGCAACGGGCCTAGCGGGAGAGAAGATACGCAGTATTTT
>TRBV7-9|TRBJ2-3|NA|NA
CASTTARPDTQYF
TGTGCCAGCACCACCGCCCGTCCAGATACGCAGTATTTT
>TRBV28|TRBJ1-2|NA|NA
CASLRGDQNGYTF
TGTGCCAGTCTCCGAGGGGATCAGAATGGCTACACCTTC
>TRBV10-3|TRBJ1-5|NA|NA
CAISGSKGLGNSNQPQHF
TGTGCCATCAGTGGTAGTAAGGGCCTAGGGAATAGCAATCAGCCCCAGCATTTT
>TRBV30|TRBJ2-3|NA|NA
CAWKSAVSTDTQYF
TGTGCCTGGAAAAGCGCGGTTAGCACAGATACGCAGTATTTT
>TRBV28|TRBJ2-1|NA|NA
CASGQMPGLSEQFF
TGTGCCAGCGGCCAGATGCCGGGACTTTCTGAGCAGTTCTTC
>TRBV5-6|TRBJ2-1|NA|TRBD2
CASSMRRGSGRAQFF
TGTGCCAGCAGCATGAGGAGGGGTAGCGGGAGGGCCCAGTTCTTC
>TRBV11-2|TRBJ1-5|once|TRBD1
CASSLAKTGGVGQPQHF
TGTGCCAGCAGCTTAGCAAAGACAGGGGGCGTGGGTCAGCCCCAGCATTTT
>TRBV6-5|TRBJ2-1|NA|NA
CASRLDPYNEQFF
TGTGCCAGCAGGCTAGATCCCTACAATGAGCAGTTCTTC
>TRBV27|TRBJ1-2|NA|NA
CASSSAGNYGYTF
TGTGCCAGCAGTTCGGCAGGCAACTATGGCTACACCTTC
>TRBV7-6|TRBJ2-5|NA|NA
CASSKSRFGRETQYF
TGTGCCAGCAGCAAAAGCCGGTTTGGCAGGGAAACCCAGTACTTC
>TRBV5-4|TRBJ1-4|NA|NA
CASSLGGTTNEKLFF
TGTGCCAGCAGCTTGGGTGGTACAACTAATGAAAAACTGTTTTTT
>TRBV10-3|TRBJ2-7|NA|TRBD2
CAISDLAGAYEQYF
TGTGCCATCAGTGACCTAGCGGGAGCCTACGAGCAGTACTTC